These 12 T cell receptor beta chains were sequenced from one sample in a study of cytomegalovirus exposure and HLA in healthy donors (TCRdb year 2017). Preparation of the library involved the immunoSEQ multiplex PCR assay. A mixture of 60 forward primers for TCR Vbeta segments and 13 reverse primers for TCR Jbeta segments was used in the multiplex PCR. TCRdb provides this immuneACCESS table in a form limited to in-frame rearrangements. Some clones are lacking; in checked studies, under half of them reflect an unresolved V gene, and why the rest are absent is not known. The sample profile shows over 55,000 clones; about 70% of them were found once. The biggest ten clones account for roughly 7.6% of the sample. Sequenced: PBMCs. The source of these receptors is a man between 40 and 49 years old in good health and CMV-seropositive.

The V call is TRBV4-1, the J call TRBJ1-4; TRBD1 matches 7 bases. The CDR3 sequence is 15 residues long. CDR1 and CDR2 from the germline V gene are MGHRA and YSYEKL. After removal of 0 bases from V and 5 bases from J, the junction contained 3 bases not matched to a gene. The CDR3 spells CASSQEGGGNEKLFF. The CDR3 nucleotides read TGCGCCAGCAGCCAAGAAGGAGGGGGCAATGAAAAACTGTTTTTT.

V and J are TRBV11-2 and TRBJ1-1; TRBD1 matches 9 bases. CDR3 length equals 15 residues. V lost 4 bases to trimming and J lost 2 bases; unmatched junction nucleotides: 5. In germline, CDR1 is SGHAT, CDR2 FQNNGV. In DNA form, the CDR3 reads TGTGCCAGCAGCTCCGGGACAGGGTTCAACACTGAAGCTTTCTTT. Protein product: CASSSGTGFNTEAFF.

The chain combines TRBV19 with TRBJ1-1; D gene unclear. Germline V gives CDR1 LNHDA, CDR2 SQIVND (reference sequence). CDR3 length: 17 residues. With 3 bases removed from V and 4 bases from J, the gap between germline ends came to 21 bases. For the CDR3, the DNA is TGTGCCAGTAGTATCTTAAACTTGTTCGGGGAACGCACTGAAGCTTTCTTT. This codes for CASSILNLFGERTEAFF.

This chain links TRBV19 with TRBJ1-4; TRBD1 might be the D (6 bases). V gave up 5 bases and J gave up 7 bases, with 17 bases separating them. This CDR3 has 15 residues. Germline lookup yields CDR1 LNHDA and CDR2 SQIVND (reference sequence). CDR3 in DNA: TGTGCCAGTAGTCCCTCAGCGACAGGCTTTGAAAAACTGTTTTTT. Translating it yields CASSPSATGFEKLFF. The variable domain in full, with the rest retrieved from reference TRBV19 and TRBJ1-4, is DGGITQSPKYLFRKEGQNVTLSCEQNLNHDAMYWYRQDPGQGLRLIYYSQIVNDFQKGDIAEGYSVSREKKESFPLTVTSAQKNPTAFYLCASSPSATGFEKLFFGSGTQLSVL.

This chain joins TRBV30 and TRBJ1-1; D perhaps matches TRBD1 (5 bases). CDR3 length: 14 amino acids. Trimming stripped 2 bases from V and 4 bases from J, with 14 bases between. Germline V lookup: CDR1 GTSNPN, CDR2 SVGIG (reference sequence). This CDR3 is CAWSKWGVGTEAFF. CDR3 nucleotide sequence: TGTGCCTGGAGTAAGTGGGGCGTGGGCACTGAAGCTTTCTTT. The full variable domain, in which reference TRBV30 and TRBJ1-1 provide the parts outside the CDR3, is SQTIHQWPATLVQPVGSPLSLECTVEGTSNPNLYWYRQAAGRGLQLLFYSVGIGQISSEVPQNLSASRPQDRQFILSSKKLLLSDSGFYLCAWSKWGVGTEAFFGQGTRLTVV.

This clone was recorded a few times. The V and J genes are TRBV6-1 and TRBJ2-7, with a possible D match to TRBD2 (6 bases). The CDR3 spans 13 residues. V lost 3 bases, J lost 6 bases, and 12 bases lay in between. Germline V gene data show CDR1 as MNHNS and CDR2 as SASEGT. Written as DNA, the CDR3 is TGTGCCAGCAGTGAGAACCCTAGCGCCGAGCAGTACTTC. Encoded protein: CASSENPSAEQYF.

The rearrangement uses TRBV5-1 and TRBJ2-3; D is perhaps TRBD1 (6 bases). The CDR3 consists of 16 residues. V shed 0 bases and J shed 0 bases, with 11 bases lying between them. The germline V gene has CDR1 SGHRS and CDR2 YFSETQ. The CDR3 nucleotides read TGCGCCAGCAGCTTGGCGGACAGTCCTAGCACAGATACGCAGTATTTT. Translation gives CASSLADSPSTDTQYF.

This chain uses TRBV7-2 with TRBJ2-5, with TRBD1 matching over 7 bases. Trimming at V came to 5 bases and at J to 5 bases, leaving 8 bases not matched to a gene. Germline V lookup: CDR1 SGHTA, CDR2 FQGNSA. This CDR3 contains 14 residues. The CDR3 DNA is TGTGCCAGCAGCACAGGGGCGGTTAAGGAGACCCAGTACTTC. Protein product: CASSTGAVKETQYF.

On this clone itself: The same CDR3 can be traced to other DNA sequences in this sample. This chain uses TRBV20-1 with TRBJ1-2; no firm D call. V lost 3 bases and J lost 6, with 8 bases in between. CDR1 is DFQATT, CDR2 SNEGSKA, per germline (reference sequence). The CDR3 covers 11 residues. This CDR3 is CSASAGNGYTF. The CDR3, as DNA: TGCAGTGCTAGTGCCGGGAATGGCTACACCTTC.

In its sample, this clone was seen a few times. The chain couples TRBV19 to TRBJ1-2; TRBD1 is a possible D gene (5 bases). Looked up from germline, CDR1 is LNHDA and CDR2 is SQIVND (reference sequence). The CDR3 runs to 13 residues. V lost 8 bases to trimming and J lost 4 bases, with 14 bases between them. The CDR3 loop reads CASELRQGYGYTF. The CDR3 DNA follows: TGTGCCAGTGAATTGCGGCAGGGCTATGGCTACACCTTC. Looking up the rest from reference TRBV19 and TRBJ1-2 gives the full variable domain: DGGITQSPKYLFRKEGQNVTLSCEQNLNHDAMYWYRQDPGQGLRLIYYSQIVNDFQKGDIAEGYSVSREKKESFPLTVTSAQKNPTAFYLCASELRQGYGYTFGSGTRLTVV.

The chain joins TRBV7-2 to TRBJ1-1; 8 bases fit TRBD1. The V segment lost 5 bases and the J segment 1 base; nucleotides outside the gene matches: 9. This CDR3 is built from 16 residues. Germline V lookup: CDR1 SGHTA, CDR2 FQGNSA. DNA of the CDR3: TGTGCCAGCAGCCATAGGGACAGGTTATCGAACACTGAAGCTTTCTTT. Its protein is CASSHRDRLSNTEAFF.

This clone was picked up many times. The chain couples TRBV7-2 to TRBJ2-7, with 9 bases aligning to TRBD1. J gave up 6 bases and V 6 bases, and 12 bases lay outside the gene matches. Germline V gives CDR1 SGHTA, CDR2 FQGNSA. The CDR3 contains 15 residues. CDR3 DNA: TGTGCCAGCAGGCGGGACAGGGAATCCGGTCTCGAGCAGTACTTC. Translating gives CASRRDRESGLEQYF.